The clone carrying this TCR beta chain was detected ten times or more. Time point in this sample: sample taken at primary tumor resection. Whole RNA was taken from tumor, nontumor lung or frozen PBMC; it was then sequenced unsorted. More than 70 TRACERx patients with early, untreated non-small cell lung cancer donated samples. TCR cDNA molecules each had a unique molecular identifier. From the 5' RACE reads, TCRdb called clonotypes with MiXCR, one entry per CDR3 protein. The table lists about 23,000 distinct CDR3 sequences, under 4% of them singletons. V lost 2 bases, J lost 8 bases, and 14 bases stayed unmatched. Germline loops: CDR1 ENHRY, CDR2 SYGVKD. CDR3 size: 18 residues. This record comes from a study of spatial heterogeneity in lung cancer. Overall study context: Raw reads contained each unique TCR and UMI combination more than ten times on average.

The TCR sequence derives from a female donor with early-stage non-small cell lung cancer. The starting material was PBMCs, obtained at surgery. The chain combines TRBV10-3 with TRBJ2-1; 11 nucleotides align to TRBD2. CDR3 sequence reads: CAISESGLAGQPKDEQFF. As DNA, the CDR3 is TGTGCCATCAGTGAGAGTGGACTAGCGGGTCAGCCTAAGGATGAGCAGTTCTTC.